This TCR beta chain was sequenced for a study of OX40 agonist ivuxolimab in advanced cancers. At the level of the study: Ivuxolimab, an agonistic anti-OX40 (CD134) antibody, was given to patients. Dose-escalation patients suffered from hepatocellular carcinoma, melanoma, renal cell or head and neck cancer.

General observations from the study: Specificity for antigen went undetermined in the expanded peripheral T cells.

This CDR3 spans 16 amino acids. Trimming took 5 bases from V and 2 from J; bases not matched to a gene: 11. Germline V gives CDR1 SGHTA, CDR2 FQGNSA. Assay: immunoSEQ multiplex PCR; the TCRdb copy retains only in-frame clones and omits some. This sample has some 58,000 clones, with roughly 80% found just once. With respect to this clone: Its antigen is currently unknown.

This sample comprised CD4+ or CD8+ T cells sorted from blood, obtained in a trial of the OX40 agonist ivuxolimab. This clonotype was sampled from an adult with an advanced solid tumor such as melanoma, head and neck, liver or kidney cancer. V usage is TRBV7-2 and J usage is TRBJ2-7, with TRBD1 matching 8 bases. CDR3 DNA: TGTGCCAGCAGCCCCTCTCCAGACAGGGGCCCCTACGAGCAGTACTTC. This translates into CASSPSPDRGPYEQYF.